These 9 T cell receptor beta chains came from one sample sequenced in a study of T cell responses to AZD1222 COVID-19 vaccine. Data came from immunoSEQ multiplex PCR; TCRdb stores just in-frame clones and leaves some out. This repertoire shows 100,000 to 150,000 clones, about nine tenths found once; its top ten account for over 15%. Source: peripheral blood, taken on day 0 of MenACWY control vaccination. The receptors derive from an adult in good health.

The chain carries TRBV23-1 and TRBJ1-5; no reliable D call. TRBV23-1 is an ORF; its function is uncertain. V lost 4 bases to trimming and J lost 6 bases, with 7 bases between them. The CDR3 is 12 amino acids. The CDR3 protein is CASSRESQPQHF. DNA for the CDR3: TGCGCCAGCAGTCGGGAATCTCAGCCCCAGCATTTT.

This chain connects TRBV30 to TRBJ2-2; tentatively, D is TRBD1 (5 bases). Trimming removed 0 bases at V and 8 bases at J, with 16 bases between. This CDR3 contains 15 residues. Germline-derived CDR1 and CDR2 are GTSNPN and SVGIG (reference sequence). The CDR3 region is CAWSVTQGWFGELFF. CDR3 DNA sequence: TGTGCCTGGAGTGTAACCCAGGGTTGGTTTGGGGAGCTGTTTTTT.

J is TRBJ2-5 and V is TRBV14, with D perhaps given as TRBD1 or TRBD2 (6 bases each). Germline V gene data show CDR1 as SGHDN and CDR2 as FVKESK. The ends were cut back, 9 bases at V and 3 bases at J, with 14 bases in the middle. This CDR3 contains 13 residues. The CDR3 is CASSRGLKETQYF. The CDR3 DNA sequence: TGTGCCAGTAGCAGGGGACTCAAAGAGACCCAGTACTTC.

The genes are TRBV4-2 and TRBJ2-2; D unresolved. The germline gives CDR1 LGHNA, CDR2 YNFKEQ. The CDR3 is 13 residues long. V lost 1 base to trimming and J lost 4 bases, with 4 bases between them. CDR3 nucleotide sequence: TGTGCCAGCAGCCAAGTGCGCACCGGGGAGCTGTTTTTT. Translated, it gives CASSQVRTGELFF.

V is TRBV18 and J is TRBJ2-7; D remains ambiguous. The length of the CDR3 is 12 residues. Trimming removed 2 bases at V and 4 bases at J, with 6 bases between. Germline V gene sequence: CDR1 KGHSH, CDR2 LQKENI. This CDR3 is CASSPSQYEQYF. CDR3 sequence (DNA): TGTGCCAGCTCACCAAGCCAGTACGAGCAGTACTTC.

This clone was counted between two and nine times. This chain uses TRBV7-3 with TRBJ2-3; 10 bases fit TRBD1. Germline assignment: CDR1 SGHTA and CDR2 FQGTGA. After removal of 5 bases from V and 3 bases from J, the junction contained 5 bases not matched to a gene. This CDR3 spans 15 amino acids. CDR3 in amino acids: CASSPRQGATDTQYF. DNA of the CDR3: TGTGCCAGCAGCCCTAGACAGGGGGCAACAGATACGCAGTATTTT.

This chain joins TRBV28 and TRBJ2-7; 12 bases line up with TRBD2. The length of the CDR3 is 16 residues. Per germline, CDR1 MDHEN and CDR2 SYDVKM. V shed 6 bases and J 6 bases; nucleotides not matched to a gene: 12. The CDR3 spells CASSFQILAGGGEQYF. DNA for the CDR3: TGTGCCAGCAGCTTTCAAATACTAGCGGGAGGAGGCGAGCAGTACTTC.

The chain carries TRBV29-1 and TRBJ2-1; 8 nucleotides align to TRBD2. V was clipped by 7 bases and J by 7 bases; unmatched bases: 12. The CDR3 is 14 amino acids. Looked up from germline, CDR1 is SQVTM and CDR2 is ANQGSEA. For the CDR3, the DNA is TGCAGCGCGCTCCTTAGCGGGACTCAGAATGAGCAGTTCTTC. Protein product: CSALLSGTQNEQFF.

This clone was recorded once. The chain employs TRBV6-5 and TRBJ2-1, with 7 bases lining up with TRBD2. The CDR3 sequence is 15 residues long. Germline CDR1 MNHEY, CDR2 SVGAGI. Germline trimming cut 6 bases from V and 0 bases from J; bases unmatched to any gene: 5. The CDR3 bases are TGTGCCAGCAGACCTACTAGCGCCTCCTACAATGAGCAGTTCTTC. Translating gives CASRPTSASYNEQFF.